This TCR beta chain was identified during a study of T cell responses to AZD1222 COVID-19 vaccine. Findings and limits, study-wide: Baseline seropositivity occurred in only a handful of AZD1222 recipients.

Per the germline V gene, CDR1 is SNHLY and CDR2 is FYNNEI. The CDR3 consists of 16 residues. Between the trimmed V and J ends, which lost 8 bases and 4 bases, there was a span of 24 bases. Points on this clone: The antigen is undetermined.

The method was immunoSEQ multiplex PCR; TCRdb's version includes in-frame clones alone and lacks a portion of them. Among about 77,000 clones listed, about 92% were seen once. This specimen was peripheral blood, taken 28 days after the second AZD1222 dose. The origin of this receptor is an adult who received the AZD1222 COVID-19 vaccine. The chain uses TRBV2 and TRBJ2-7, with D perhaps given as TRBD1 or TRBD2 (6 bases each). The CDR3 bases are TGTGCCAGCTCAATGGAGGGGGACACGAACTTTTACGAGCAGTACTTC. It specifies CASSMEGDTNFYEQYF.